What follows are 8 T cell receptor beta chains derived from one specimen sequenced in a study of post-analysis software for immune sequencing data. TCR beta libraries were prepared from cDNA with unique molecular identifiers. Using its own MiXCR run on the PCR reads, TCRdb lists one record per CDR3 protein. The table shows approximately 660,000 distinct CDR3 sequences, with approximately 60% occurring only once. Whole-study findings and limits: Roughly 5 TRBV segments were significantly more frequent in patients than in controls. TRBV5-6, TRBV5-1 and TRBV20-1 were among these segments.

No antigen has been identified for these receptors. Material for sequencing was blood. The receptors originated from a girl aged 2 to 10 with multiple sclerosis.

This chain connects TRBV5-1 to TRBJ2-1, with 9 bases matching TRBD2. The J segment lost 7 bases and the V segment lost 5 bases, leaving 7 bases of the junction unmatched. This CDR3 has 14 amino acids. Germline CDR1 and CDR2: SGHRS and YFSETQ. The CDR3 region is CASRIAGEVNEQFF. The CDR3 region has the DNA TGCGCCAGCAGAATAGCGGGAGAGGTAAATGAGCAGTTCTTC.

V gene TRBV5-1 combines with J gene TRBJ2-3; 12 nucleotides line up with TRBD2. The CDR3 runs 17 residues. Germline-derived CDR1 and CDR2 are SGHRS and YFSETQ. The V gene end was trimmed by 2 bases and the J gene end by 4 bases; junction bases not matched to a gene: 8. CDR3 in DNA: TGCGCCAGCAGCTTCCTTCCTAGCGGGAGGGCCCCAGATACGCAGTATTTT. Residues: CASSFLPSGRAPDTQYF.

This clonotype has a single count. The chain recombines TRBV29-1 with TRBJ2-4; D is possibly TRBD1 or TRBD2 (5 bases each). The germline V gene has CDR1 SQVTM and CDR2 ANQGSEA. The V end lost 7 bases, the J end lost 5 bases, and 15 bases lay between the germline ends. CDR3 size: 13 residues. CDR3 nucleotide sequence: TGCAGCGCCTCTCGGCAGGGAGAAAACATTCAGTACTTC. Translation: CSASRQGENIQYF.

CDR3 sequence reads: CSVVGGYEQFF. The CDR3 DNA is TGCAGCGTTGTGGGGGGATATGAGCAGTTCTTC. V and J are TRBV29-1 and TRBJ2-1, with D perhaps TRBD2 (6 bases). CDR3 length equals 11 residues. CDR1 is SQVTM, CDR2 ANQGSEA, per germline. Trimming pared 4 bases from V and 8 bases from J, leaving 9 bases between.

This clonotype was counted a few times. The chain combines TRBV5-5 with TRBJ2-1, with D tentatively TRBD1 or TRBD2 (5 bases each). This CDR3 region has 13 residues. V lost 0 bases, J lost 8 bases, and 9 bases lay in between. From germline, CDR1 is SGHKS and CDR2 YYEKEE (reference sequence). CDR3 sequence reads: CASSLGLGDEQFF. CDR3 nucleotide sequence: TGTGCCAGCAGCTTGGGGTTGGGGGATGAGCAGTTCTTC.

CDR3 in DNA: TGTGCCAGCAGCTTAAACCCGGGAAACTACGAGCAGTACTTC. Amino acid sequence: CASSLNPGNYEQYF. The chain is built from TRBV7-3 and TRBJ2-7; possible D gene TRBD2, 5 bases. V lost 1 base and J 3 bases, leaving 10 bases between the germline ends. This CDR3 contains 14 residues. CDR1 and CDR2 from the germline V gene are SGHTA and FQGTGA.

The chain employs TRBV12-3 or TRBV12-4 and TRBJ2-5; a possible D gene is TRBD1 (5 bases). The CDR3 is 14 amino acids. With 5 bases removed from V and 2 bases from J, the gap between germline ends came to 12 bases. In nucleotides, the CDR3 is TGTGCCAGCAGTCCCTGGACAAAGCAAGAGACCCAGTACTTC. This codes for CASSPWTKQETQYF.

There are a few counts of this clonotype. The gene calls are TRBV19 and TRBJ2-1, with D perhaps being TRBD1 or TRBD2 (5 bases each). Germline V gene data show CDR1 as LNHDA and CDR2 as SQIVND (reference sequence). The CDR3 runs 19 residues. Trimming removed 7 bases at V and 0 bases at J, with 25 bases between. This CDR3 reads CASKTRVGGHPSSYNEQFF. The CDR3 DNA sequence: TGTGCCAGTAAGACGCGGGTAGGTGGACACCCGAGCTCCTACAATGAGCAGTTCTTC.